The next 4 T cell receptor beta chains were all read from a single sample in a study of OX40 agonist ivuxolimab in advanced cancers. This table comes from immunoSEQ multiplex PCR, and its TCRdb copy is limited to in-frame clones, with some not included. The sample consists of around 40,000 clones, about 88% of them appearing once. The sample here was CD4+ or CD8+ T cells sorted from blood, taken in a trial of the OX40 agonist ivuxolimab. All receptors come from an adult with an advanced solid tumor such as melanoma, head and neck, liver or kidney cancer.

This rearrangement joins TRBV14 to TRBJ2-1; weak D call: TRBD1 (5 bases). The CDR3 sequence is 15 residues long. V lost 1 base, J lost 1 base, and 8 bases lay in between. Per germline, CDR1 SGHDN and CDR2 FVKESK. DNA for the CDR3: TGTGCCAGCAGCCAAGTCCCAGGGTCCTACAATGAGCAGTTCTTC. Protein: CASSQVPGSYNEQFF.

CDR3 in DNA: TGTGCCAGCAGCTTAACCCACTTAGGGGGCCTAGGGTATGAGCAGTTCTTC. It codes for CASSLTHLGGLGYEQFF. The gene calls are TRBV7-2 and TRBJ2-1; 7 bases are a match to TRBD1. Germline trimming cut 2 bases from V and 8 bases from J; bases unmatched to any gene: 15. Germline CDR1 is SGHTA and CDR2 is FQGNSA. This CDR3 is built from 17 residues. Full variable domain (outside the CDR3, taken from reference TRBV7-2 and TRBJ2-1): GAGVSQSPSNKVTEKGKDVELRCDPISGHTALYWYRQSLGQGLEFLIYFQGNSAPDKSGLPSDRFSAERTGGSVSTLTIQRTQQEDSAVYLCASSLTHLGGLGYEQFFGPGTRLTVL.

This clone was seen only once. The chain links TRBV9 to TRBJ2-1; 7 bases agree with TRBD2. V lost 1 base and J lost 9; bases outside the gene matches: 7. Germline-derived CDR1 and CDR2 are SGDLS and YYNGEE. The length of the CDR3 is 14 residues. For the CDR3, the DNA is TGTGCCAGCAGCGTAATAGGACTAGTCACTGAGCAGTTCTTC. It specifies CASSVIGLVTEQFF.

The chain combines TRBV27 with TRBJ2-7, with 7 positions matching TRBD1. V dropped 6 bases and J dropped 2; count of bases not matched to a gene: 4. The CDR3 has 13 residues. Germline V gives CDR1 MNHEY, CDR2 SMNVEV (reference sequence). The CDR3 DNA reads TGTGCCAGCAGCCGTGGGACAGCCTACGAGCAGTACTTC. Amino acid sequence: CASSRGTAYEQYF.